The clone carrying this T cell receptor (beta chain) was seen repeatedly, ten times or more. What it binds is unknown. The CDR3 regions of TCR beta were amplified from RNA transcripts. TCR CDR3 regions were first amplified by RT-PCR with HTBI primers. MiXCR was run by TCRdb on the multiplex PCR reads, yielding one entry per CDR3 protein. The repertoire holds about 400,000 distinct CDR3 sequences, around a quarter seen once, with roughly 80% in the top ten. The data belong to a study of T cells in Graves' hyperthyroidism and ophthalmopathy. Study findings and constraints: The blood repertoire included most of the expanded thyroid clonotypes above 0.001.

If no ophthalmopathy progression occurred within 18 months, Graves' hyperthyroidism was stable. The V segment lost 11 bases and the J segment 6 bases; nucleotides outside the gene matches: 6. The CDR3 has 14 amino acids. From germline, CDR1 is LGHDT and CDR2 YNNKEL (reference sequence). The sequence was obtained from a man aged 50-60 years with Graves' hyperthyroidism. The J gene is TRBJ2-1, the V gene TRBV3-1, with TRBD2 identical over 14 bases. The material sequenced was blood. The CDR3 here is CASTGTSGSNEQFF. CDR3 bases: TGTGCCTCTACCGGGACTAGCGGGAGCAATGAGCAGTTCTTC.